This T cell receptor (beta chain) originates from a study of immune heterogeneity within non-small cell lung tumors. CDR3 of TCR beta was amplified by multiplex PCR that used 32 V and 13 J primers. MiXCR, applied by TCRdb to the multiplex PCR reads, yields one record per CDR3 protein. This sample yields about 21,000 distinct CDR3 sequences, of which under 35% are seen a single time; less than 4.5% belongs to the top ten. Bulk tumor genomic DNA served as template, at about 600 ng per sample. Several biopsies per primary tumor, spaced far apart, were taken during surgery. Their non-small cell lung cancer was newly diagnosed and untreated, and the patients underwent curative surgery. This clonotype is labeled as medium-sized. Trimming pared 4 bases from V and 7 bases from J, leaving 14 bases between. The CDR3 sequence is 15 residues long.

The TCR comes from a middle-aged man with non-small cell lung cancer. The sample comprised lung tumor tissue. This chain uses TRBV12-3 or TRBV12-4 with TRBJ1-6; no reliable D call. The CDR3 DNA sequence: TGTGCCAGCAGTTGGGTGGCGGGGAGGAATTCACCCCTCCACTTT. It specifies CASSWVAGRNSPLHF.